A single sample gave rise to the 22 T cell receptor beta chains below, sequenced in a study of shared clonotypes between healthy human individuals. Method: immunoSEQ multiplex PCR; TCRdb's copy keeps in-frame clones and lacks some. The sample lists some 600,000 clones, around 96% occurring once. CD45RO-negative, CCR7-positively selected cells formed the naive CD8 fraction, excluding terminally differentiated effector memory CD45RA+ cells. The sample taken for sequencing was naive CD8+ T cells sorted from blood. The receptor source for this set is a woman under 40 in good health.

A note on this clone: The sample has other DNA sequences that encode this CDR3 too. The chain is built from TRBV7-9 and TRBJ2-5; D unresolved. V lost 1 base and J 2 bases, leaving 2 bases between the germline ends. Germline CDR1 is SEHNR and CDR2 is FQNEAQ (reference sequence). This CDR3 contains 12 residues. The CDR3 DNA reads as TGTGCCAGCAGCTTAGGACAAGAGACCCAGTACTTC. It codes for CASSLGQETQYF.

The V gene is TRBV28, the J gene TRBJ1-2; the D gene is possibly TRBD1 (5 bases). Trimming removed 6 bases from V and 4 bases from J, with 18 bases in between. CDR1 is MDHEN, CDR2 SYDVKM, per germline. This CDR3 comprises 15 residues. The CDR3 sequence is CASSPGQGRSYGYTF. DNA for the CDR3: TGTGCCAGCAGCCCCGGGCAGGGCAGGAGCTATGGCTACACCTTC.

The CDR3 protein is CASSNSLAGVSGTGELFF. As DNA, the CDR3 is TGTGCCAGCAGTAATTCACTAGCGGGAGTTTCAGGCACCGGGGAGCTGTTTTTT. J is TRBJ2-2 and V is TRBV28; 11 bases are a match to TRBD2. This CDR3 spans 18 amino acids. Looked up from germline, CDR1 is MDHEN and CDR2 is SYDVKM. V was pared by 5 bases and J by 4 bases, with 12 bases of the junction left unmatched.

The chain joins TRBV28 to TRBJ1-5; 9 bases agree with TRBD1. The CDR3 covers 15 residues. The germline CDR1 and CDR2 sequences are MDHEN and SYDVKM. V lost 4 bases, J lost 7 bases, and 8 bases stayed unmatched. The CDR3 DNA reads as TGTGCCAGCAGTTCCGGGACAGGGACAGGACAGCCCCAGCATTTT. It translates to CASSSGTGTGQPQHF.

The rearrangement joins TRBV6-4 to TRBJ1-2, with a weak D call TRBD1 (5 bases). Germline V gene data show CDR1 as MRHNA and CDR2 as SNTAGT. V was pared by 2 bases and J by 6 bases, with 16 bases between. The CDR3 is 15 amino acids. The CDR3 is CASSDQRGEVHGYTF. CDR3 coding DNA: TGTGCCAGCAGTGACCAGCGGGGGGAGGTCCATGGCTACACCTTC.

This rearrangement joins TRBV29-1 to TRBJ2-1; D might be TRBD2 (6 bases). CDR1 is SQVTM and CDR2 is ANQGSEA in the germline V gene. V dropped 1 base and J dropped 0 bases, with 10 bases sitting between them. This CDR3 comprises 15 residues. The CDR3 DNA follows: TGCAGCGTTGAAGGGGGGGAATACTCCTACAATGAGCAGTTCTTC. Its translation is CSVEGGEYSYNEQFF.

This chain links TRBV30 with TRBJ2-1, with D hard to call. Germline V lookup: CDR1 GTSNPN, CDR2 SVGIG (reference sequence). The length of the CDR3 is 11 residues. With 0 bases removed from V and 8 bases from J, the gap between germline ends came to 5 bases. The CDR3 sequence: CAWSVMDEQFF. The DNA for the CDR3 is TGTGCCTGGAGTGTCATGGATGAGCAGTTCTTC.

This clone was counted a single time. The chain joins TRBV28 to TRBJ2-7; 8 nucleotides match TRBD2. The CDR3 is 16 amino acids. J gave up 4 bases and V 5 bases, and 13 bases lay outside the gene matches. The germline V gene has CDR1 MDHEN and CDR2 SYDVKM. CDR3 residues: CASSLETSENRYEQYF. The CDR3 nucleotides are TGTGCCAGCAGTCTGGAGACTAGCGAAAACCGATACGAGCAGTACTTC.

The J gene is TRBJ2-7, the V gene TRBV6-1; TRBD1 matches 9 bases. The germline V gene has CDR1 MNHNS and CDR2 SASEGT. This CDR3 has 13 amino acids. V shed 7 bases, J shed 3 bases, and the junction held 4 bases outside the gene matches. The CDR3 DNA follows: TGTGCCAGCATGGGACAGGGACACTACGAGCAGTACTTC. This encodes CASMGQGHYEQYF.

This clone was seen once. This chain connects TRBV28 to TRBJ1-1; the match to TRBD1 covers 7 bases. This CDR3 spans 15 amino acids. The junction had 7 bases not matched to a gene; V was cut back by 5 bases and J by 1 base. Germline CDR1 reads MDHEN; CDR2 reads SYDVKM. The CDR3 bases are TGTGCCAGCAGTGGGTGGACAGGAGAGAACACTGAAGCTTTCTTT. It specifies CASSGWTGENTEAFF.

This chain joins TRBV6-5 and TRBJ1-6; 8 bases are shared with TRBD1. V lost 2 bases to trimming and J lost 7 bases; unmatched junction nucleotides: 4. The CDR3 totals 15 residues. Germline CDR1 is MNHEY and CDR2 is SVGAGI. As DNA, the CDR3 is TGTGCCAGCAGTTACCAGGGGGCAGGGAATTCACCCCTCCACTTT. This codes for CASSYQGAGNSPLHF.

This rearrangement joins TRBV28 to TRBJ1-1; no clear D gene. V gave up 5 bases and J gave up 0 bases, with 19 bases separating them. The CDR3 extends over 17 amino acids. Germline lookup yields CDR1 MDHEN and CDR2 SYDVKM. CDR3 region: CASSHAGFIVMNTEAFF. Here the CDR3 DNA reads TGTGCCAGCAGTCACGCCGGGTTCATCGTAATGAACACTGAAGCTTTCTTT.

The chain is built from TRBV7-2 and TRBJ2-7; 10 bases align to TRBD2. Looked up from germline, CDR1 is SGHTA and CDR2 is FQGNSA. V lost 1 base and J lost 4; bases outside the gene matches: 4. This CDR3 comprises 15 residues. The CDR3 here is CASSLGTSGWYEQYF. CDR3 coding DNA: TGTGCCAGCAGCTTAGGGACTAGCGGCTGGTACGAGCAGTACTTC. Using reference TRBV7-2 and TRBJ2-7 for the parts outside the CDR3, the full variable domain is GAGVSQSPSNKVTEKGKDVELRCDPISGHTALYWYRQSLGQGLEFLIYFQGNSAPDKSGLPSDRFSAERTGGSVSTLTIQRTQQEDSAVYLCASSLGTSGWYEQYFGPGTRLTVT.

V gene TRBV28 combines with J gene TRBJ2-7, with unresolved D. The V end lost 3 bases, the J end lost 0 bases, and 6 bases lay between the germline ends. The CDR3 extends over 13 amino acids. Germline values: CDR1 MDHEN, CDR2 SYDVKM. The CDR3: CASSFVSSYEQYF. The CDR3 DNA follows: TGTGCCAGCAGTTTCGTAAGCTCCTACGAGCAGTACTTC.

The chain combines TRBV7-9 with TRBJ1-5; weak D call: TRBD1 (5 bases). Germline loops: CDR1 SEHNR, CDR2 FQNEAQ (reference sequence). The CDR3 length is 17 residues. Trimming took off 1 base at V and 1 base at J, with 14 bases between the two ends. The CDR3 is CASSLGGVGESNQPQHF. CDR3 in DNA: TGTGCCAGCAGCTTAGGAGGGGTCGGCGAGAGCAATCAGCCCCAGCATTTT.

The chain uses TRBV9 and TRBJ2-1; TRBD2 aligns across 11 bases. The CDR3 covers 15 residues. CDR1 is SGDLS and CDR2 is YYNGEE in the germline V gene. Trimming cost V 4 bases and J 4 bases; bases outside gene matches: 4. This chain's CDR3 is CASSPGLADYNEQFF. The CDR3 DNA reads TGTGCCAGCAGCCCGGGACTAGCGGATTACAATGAGCAGTTCTTC.

The gene calls are TRBV2 and TRBJ2-5, with D possibly TRBD1 on 6 matching bases. CDR1 is SNHLY and CDR2 is FYNNEI in the germline V gene. V lost 6 bases to trimming and J lost 3 bases, with 14 bases between them. The CDR3 totals 14 residues. CDR3 sequence (DNA): TGTGCCAGCAGCGGACGGGACACCAAAGAGACCCAGTACTTC. Translated: CASSGRDTKETQYF.

V and J are TRBV19 and TRBJ1-3; D remains ambiguous. The V gene lost 5 bases and the J gene lost 0 bases, with 11 bases spanning the gap. The germline gives CDR1 LNHDA, CDR2 SQIVND (reference sequence). The CDR3 has 15 residues. CDR3 coding DNA: TGTGCCAGTAGTCCCACCGATTCCTCTGGAAACACCATATATTTT. Translated: CASSPTDSSGNTIYF.

The chain couples TRBV19 to TRBJ2-7; D is ambiguous. This CDR3 contains 12 residues. CDR1 LNHDA and CDR2 SQIVND come from the germline V gene (reference sequence). Trimming removed 6 bases from V and 1 base from J, with 7 bases in between. The DNA of the CDR3 is TGTGCCAGTAGCGATGGGTCCTACGAGCAGTACTTC. Encoded protein: CASSDGSYEQYF. Using reference TRBV19 and TRBJ2-7 for the parts outside the CDR3, the full variable domain is DGGITQSPKYLFRKEGQNVTLSCEQNLNHDAMYWYRQDPGQGLRLIYYSQIVNDFQKGDIAEGYSVSREKKESFPLTVTSAQKNPTAFYLCASSDGSYEQYFGPGTRLTVT.

V is TRBV4-1 and J is TRBJ1-2; D is perhaps TRBD1 (6 bases). Germline V lookup: CDR1 MGHRA, CDR2 YSYEKL. This CDR3 region has 14 residues. V was cut by 2 bases and J by 4 bases, with 11 bases left in between. DNA of the CDR3: TGCGCCAGCAGCCAACTAGGGGGAGGCTATGGCTACACCTTC. Translating gives CASSQLGGGYGYTF.

The chain combines TRBV7-6 with TRBJ2-5; unclear D gene. The tail of the sequence fits TRBJ2-7 better, so the J call may be wrong. CDR1 is SGHVS, CDR2 FNYEAQ, per germline. The CDR3 length is 14 residues. The chain's CDR3 is CASSPLQRSYEQYF. In DNA form, the CDR3 reads TGTGCCAGCAGCCCCCTCCAGCGCTCCTACGAGCAGTACTTC.

V and J are TRBV6-4 and TRBJ2-7; 7 bases map to TRBD1. Germline V gene sequence: CDR1 MRHNA, CDR2 SNTAGT. CDR3 length: 16 amino acids. Losses at the gene ends were 6 bases for V and 5 bases for J; bases not matched to a gene: 16. The CDR3 DNA is TGTGCCAGCAGCCTGAGGGGGCCCCCTCCCAGGGACGAGCAGTACTTC. Translation: CASSLRGPPPRDEQYF.